The sequence of this TCR beta chain was determined in a study of blood T cells in healthy people across ages. Study details: Capture by template switching was about one barcoded beta molecule per two T cells.

The germline CDR1 and CDR2 sequences are LNHNV and YYDKDF (reference sequence). The CDR3 has 14 residues. Trimming at V came to 3 bases and at J to 2 bases, leaving 4 bases not matched to a gene. Total RNA amounts of at least 5 micrograms were extracted per sample. Next came a second PCR, run for roughly 7 to 12 cycles, which used a sample-barcoded 5' primer along with a J-beta primer mix. Via MiXCR, TCRdb re-called the 5' RACE reads, giving one row per CDR3 protein. The sample includes 650,000 to 900,000 distinct CDR3 sequences, around two thirds seen only once; the top ten take roughly 25%. The chain uses TRBV15 and TRBJ2-7, with 7 nucleotides matching TRBD2. This TCR derives from a man under 40 in good health. The material sequenced was blood. For the CDR3, the DNA is TGTGCCACCAGCAGCAGGACTAGAACCTACGAGCAGTACTTC. Encoded protein: CATSSRTRTYEQYF.